This T cell receptor beta chain was sequenced in a study of early T cells in non-severe SARS-CoV-2 infection. Study at large: Sequenced material consisted of bulk RNA (from unsorted whole blood), and chains were unpaired.

Study results and limitations: The study's VDJdb matching favored anti-spike CD8 responses and missed private and CD4 specificities.

This clonotype was detected a few times. What it binds is not known. Molecules of cDNA were individually given unique molecular identifiers that were attached to them. TCRdb recomputed calls from the 5' RACE reads with MiXCR, one row per CDR3 protein. The sample records roughly 24,000 distinct CDR3 sequences, 5% being singletons. CDR3 size: 15 residues. The trim removed 7 bases at V and 6 bases at J, leaving 13 bases unmatched. Germline V gene sequence: CDR1 MNHEY, CDR2 SVGAGI. The receptor comes from an adult who was a healthcare worker with PCR-confirmed SARS-CoV-2 infection or an uninfected control (not recorded which). Sequencing used whole blood. The chain links TRBV6-5 to TRBJ1-1, with 8 bases fitting TRBD1. The DNA of the CDR3 is TGTGCCAGCACCTTCAACCCGGACAGGGTGGCTGAAGCTTTCTTT. Its translation is CASTFNPDRVAEAFF.